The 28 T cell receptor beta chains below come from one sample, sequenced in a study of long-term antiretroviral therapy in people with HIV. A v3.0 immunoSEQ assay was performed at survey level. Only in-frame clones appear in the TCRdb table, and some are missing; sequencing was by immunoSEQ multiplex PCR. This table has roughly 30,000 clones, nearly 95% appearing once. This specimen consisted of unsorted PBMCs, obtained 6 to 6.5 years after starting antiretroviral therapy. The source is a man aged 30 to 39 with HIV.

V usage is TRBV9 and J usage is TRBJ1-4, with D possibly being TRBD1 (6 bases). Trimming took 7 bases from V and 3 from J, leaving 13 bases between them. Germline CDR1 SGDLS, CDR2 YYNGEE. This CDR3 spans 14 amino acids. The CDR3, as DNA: TGTGCCAGCGGGCCGGACAGACCTAATGAAAAACTGTTTTTT. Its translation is CASGPDRPNEKLFF. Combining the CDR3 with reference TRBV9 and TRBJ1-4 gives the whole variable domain DSGVTQTPKHLITATGQRVTLRCSPRSGDLSVYWYQQSLDQGLQFLIQYYNGEERAKGNILERFSAQQFPDLHSELNLSSLELGDSALYFCASGPDRPNEKLFFGSGTQLSVL.

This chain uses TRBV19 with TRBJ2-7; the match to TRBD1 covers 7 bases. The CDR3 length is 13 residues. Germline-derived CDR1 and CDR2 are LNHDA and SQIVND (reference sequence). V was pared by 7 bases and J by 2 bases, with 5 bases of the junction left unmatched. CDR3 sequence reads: CASTPGGTYEQYF. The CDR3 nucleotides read TGTGCCAGTACGCCAGGGGGTACCTACGAGCAGTACTTC.

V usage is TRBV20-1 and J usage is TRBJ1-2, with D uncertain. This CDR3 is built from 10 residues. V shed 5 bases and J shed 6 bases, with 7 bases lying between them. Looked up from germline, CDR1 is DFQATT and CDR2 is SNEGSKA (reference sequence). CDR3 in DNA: TGCAGTGCTGCAAAGAATGGCTACACCTTC. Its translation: CSAAKNGYTF.

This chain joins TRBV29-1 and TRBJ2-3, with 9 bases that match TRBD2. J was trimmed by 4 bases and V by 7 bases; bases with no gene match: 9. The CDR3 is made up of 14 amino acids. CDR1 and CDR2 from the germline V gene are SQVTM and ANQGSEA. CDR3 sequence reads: CSASGSGGSDTQYF. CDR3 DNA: TGCAGCGCCTCGGGTAGCGGGGGCTCAGATACGCAGTATTTT.

The chain's CDR3 is CASSSGSRNYGYTF. As DNA, the CDR3 is TGTGCCAGCAGCTCGGGAAGCCGCAACTATGGCTACACCTTC. This chain links TRBV7-3 with TRBJ1-2; D is unclear. CDR1 and CDR2 from the germline V gene are SGHTA and FQGTGA. This CDR3 is built from 14 residues. Trimming removed 4 bases from V and 2 bases from J, with 11 bases in between. The complete variable domain, with remaining parts taken from reference TRBV7-3 and TRBJ1-2, reads GAGVSQTPSNKVTEKGKYVELRCDPISGHTALYWYRQSLGQGPEFLIYFQGTGAADDSGLPNDRFFAVRPEGSVSTLKIQRTERGDSAVYLCASSSGSRNYGYTFGSGTRLTVV.

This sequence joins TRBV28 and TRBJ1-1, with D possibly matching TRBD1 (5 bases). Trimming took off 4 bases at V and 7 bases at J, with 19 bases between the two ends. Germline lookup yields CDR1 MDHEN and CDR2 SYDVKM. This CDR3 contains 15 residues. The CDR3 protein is CASSSGLDIPLEAFF. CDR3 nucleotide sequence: TGTGCCAGCAGTTCGGGACTCGACATTCCTCTTGAAGCTTTCTTT.

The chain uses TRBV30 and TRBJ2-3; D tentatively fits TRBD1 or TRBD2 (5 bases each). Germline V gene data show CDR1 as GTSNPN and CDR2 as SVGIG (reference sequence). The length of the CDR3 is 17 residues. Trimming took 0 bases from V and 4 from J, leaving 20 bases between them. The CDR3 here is CAWSVGSPLRGPDTQYF. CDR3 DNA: TGTGCCTGGAGTGTAGGGAGCCCGCTTAGGGGCCCAGATACGCAGTATTTT.

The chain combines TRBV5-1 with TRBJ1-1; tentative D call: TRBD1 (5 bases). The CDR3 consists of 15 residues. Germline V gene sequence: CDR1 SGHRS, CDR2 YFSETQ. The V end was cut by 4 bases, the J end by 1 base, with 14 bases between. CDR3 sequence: CASSTMGLSNTEAFF. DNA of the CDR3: TGCGCCAGCAGCACAATGGGACTGTCGAACACTGAAGCTTTCTTT. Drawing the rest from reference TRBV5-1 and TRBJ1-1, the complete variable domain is KAGVTQTPRYLIKTRGQQVTLSCSPISGHRSVSWYQQTPGQGLQFLFEYFSETQRNKGNFPGRFSGRQFSNSRSEMNVSTLELGDSALYLCASSTMGLSNTEAFFGQGTRLTVV.

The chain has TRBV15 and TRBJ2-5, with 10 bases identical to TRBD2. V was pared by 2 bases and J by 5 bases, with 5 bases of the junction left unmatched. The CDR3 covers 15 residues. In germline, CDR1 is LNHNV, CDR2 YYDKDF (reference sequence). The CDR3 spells CATSRPTSGRETQYF. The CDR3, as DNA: TGTGCCACCAGCAGACCGACTAGCGGGCGGGAGACCCAGTACTTC.

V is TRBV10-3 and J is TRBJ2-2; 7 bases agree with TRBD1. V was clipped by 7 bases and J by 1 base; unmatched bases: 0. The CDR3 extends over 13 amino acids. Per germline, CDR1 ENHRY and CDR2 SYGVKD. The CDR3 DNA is TGTGCCATCACAGGGGGGAACACCGGGGAGCTGTTTTTT. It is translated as CAITGGNTGELFF.

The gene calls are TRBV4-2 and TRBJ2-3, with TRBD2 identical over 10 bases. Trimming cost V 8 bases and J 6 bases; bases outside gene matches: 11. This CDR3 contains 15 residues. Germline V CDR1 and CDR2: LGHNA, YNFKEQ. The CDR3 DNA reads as TGTGCCAGCGGGGGGAAGCGGGAGGGCCGGGATACGCAGTATTTT. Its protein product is CASGGKREGRDTQYF.

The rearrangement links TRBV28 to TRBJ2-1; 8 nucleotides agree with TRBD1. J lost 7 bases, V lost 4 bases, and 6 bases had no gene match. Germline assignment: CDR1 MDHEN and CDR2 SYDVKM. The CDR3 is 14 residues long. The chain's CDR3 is CASSSWTGTNEQFF. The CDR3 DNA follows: TGTGCCAGCAGTTCCTGGACAGGGACGAATGAGCAGTTCTTC.

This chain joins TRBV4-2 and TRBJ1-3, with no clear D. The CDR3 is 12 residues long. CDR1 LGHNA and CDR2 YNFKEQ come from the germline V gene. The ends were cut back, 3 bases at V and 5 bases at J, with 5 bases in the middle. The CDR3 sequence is CASSQDRNTIYF. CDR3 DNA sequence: TGTGCCAGCAGCCAGGATAGAAACACCATATATTTT.

The CDR3 bases are TGTGCCAGCAGTGAACGGACTAGCGGCGACAATGAGCAGTTCTTC. Translating gives CASSERTSGDNEQFF. The gene calls are TRBV6-4 and TRBJ2-1; 10 positions agree with TRBD2. V lost 3 bases and J lost 5; bases outside the gene matches: 4. The CDR3 spans 15 residues. The V gene's germline CDR1 is MRHNA and CDR2 SNTAGT.

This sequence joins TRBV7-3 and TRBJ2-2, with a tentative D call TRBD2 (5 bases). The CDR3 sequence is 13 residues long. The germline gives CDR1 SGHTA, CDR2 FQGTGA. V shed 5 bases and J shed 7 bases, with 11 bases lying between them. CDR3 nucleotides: TGTGCCAGCAGCGTAGGAGGCTTCGGGGAGCTGTTTTTT. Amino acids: CASSVGGFGELFF.

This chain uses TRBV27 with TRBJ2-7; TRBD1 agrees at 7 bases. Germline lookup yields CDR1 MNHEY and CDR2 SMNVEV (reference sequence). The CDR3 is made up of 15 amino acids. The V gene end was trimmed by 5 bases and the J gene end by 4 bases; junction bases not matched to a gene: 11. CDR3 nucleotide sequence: TGTGCCAGCAGTCCGGACAGGCTGAGAGAATACGAGCAGTACTTC. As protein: CASSPDRLREYEQYF.

Here the CDR3 reads CASSLEPSSLSSYEQYF. The CDR3 nucleotides read TGTGCCAGCAGCTTAGAGCCTAGCTCTTTAAGCTCCTACGAGCAGTACTTC. This chain connects TRBV5-5 to TRBJ2-7, with D tentatively TRBD2 (5 bases). Trimming stripped 2 bases from V and 0 bases from J, with 18 bases between. The CDR3 has 17 amino acids. Germline loops: CDR1 SGHKS, CDR2 YYEKEE (reference sequence).

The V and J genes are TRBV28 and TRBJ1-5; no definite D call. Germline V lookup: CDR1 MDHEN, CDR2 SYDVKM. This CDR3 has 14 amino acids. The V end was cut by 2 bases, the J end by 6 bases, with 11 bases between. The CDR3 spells CASSLPTHGQPQHF. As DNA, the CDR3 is TGTGCCAGCAGTTTACCAACGCATGGTCAGCCCCAGCATTTT.

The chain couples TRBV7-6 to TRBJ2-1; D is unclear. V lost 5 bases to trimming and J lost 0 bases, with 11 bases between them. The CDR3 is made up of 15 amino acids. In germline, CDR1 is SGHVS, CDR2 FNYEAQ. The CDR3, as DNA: TGTGCCAGCAGCCTCGACTTGAGCTCCTACAATGAGCAGTTCTTC. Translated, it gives CASSLDLSSYNEQFF.

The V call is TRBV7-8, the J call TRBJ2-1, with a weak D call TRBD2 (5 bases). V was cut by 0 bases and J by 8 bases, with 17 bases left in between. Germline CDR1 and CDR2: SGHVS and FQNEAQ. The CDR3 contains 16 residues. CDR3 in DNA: TGTGCCAGCAGCTTAGCCGGGAAACCACCTTTGGATGAGCAGTTCTTC. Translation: CASSLAGKPPLDEQFF.

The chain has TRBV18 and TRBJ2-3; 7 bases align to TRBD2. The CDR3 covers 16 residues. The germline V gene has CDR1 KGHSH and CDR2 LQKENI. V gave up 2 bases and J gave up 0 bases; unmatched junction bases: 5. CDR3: CASSPSGGSSTDTQYF. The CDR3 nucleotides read TGTGCCAGCTCACCATCGGGGGGATCTAGCACAGATACGCAGTATTTT.

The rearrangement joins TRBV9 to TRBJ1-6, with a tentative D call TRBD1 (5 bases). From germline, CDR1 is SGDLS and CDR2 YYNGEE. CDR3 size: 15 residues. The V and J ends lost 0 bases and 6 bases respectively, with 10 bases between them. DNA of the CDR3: TGTGCCAGCAGCGTAGACGGGGGGTTTAATTCACCCCTCCACTTT. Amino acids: CASSVDGGFNSPLHF.

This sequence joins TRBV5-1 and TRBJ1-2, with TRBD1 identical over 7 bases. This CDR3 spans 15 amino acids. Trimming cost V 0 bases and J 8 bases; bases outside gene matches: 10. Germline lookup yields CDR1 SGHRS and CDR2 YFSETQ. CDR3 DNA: TGCGCCAGCAGCTTGGAAGGGACAGAGTTTGGGGGCTACACCTTC. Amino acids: CASSLEGTEFGGYTF.

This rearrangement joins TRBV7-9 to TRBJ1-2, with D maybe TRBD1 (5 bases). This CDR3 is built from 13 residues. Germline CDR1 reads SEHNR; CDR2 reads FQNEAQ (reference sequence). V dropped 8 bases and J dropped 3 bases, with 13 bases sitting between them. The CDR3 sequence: CASHVSGDYGYTF. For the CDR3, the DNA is TGTGCCAGCCACGTATCGGGGGACTATGGCTACACCTTC.

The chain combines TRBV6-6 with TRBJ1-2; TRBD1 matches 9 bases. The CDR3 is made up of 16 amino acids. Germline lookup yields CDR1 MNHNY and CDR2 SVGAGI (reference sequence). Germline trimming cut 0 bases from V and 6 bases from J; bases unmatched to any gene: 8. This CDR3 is CASSYSVRTGEDGYTF. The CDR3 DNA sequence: TGTGCCAGCAGTTACTCAGTCCGGACAGGGGAAGATGGCTACACCTTC.

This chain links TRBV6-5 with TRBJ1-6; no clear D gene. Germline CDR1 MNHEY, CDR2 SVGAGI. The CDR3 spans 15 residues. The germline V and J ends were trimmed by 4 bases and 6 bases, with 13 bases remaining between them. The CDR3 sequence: CASSFLGFPNSPLHF. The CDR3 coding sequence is TGTGCCAGCAGTTTCCTGGGGTTCCCTAATTCACCCCTCCACTTT.

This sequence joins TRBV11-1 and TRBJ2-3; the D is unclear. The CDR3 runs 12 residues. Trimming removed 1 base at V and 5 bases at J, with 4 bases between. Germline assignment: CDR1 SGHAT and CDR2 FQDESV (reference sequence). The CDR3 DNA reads TGTGCCAGCAGCTTAGGTAGAGATACGCAGTATTTT. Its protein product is CASSLGRDTQYF.

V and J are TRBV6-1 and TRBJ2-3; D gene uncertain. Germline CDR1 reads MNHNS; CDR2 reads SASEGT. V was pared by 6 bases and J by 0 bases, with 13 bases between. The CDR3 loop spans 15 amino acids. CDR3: CASRFWRTSTDTQYF. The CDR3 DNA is TGTGCCAGCAGATTTTGGCGCACTAGCACAGATACGCAGTATTTT.